These T cell receptor beta chains were read from a single sample in a study of regulatory T cells in long-lasting Graves disease. TCRdb processed the multiplex PCR reads anew with MiXCR; each CDR3 protein has one entry. The sample has about 320,000 distinct CDR3 sequences; over 15% are singletons. The specimen was peripheral blood mononuclear cells (PBMCs), collected at new diagnosis, from a patient treated with antithyroid drugs. The receptors were sampled from a female donor with Graves disease. Each CDR3 is given with its conserved first and last residue. D genes are given only for firm matches. Some rows mark clone size as missing; the rest say once, few, many or name a class of expanded clone.

TRBJ2-1	TRBV5-1	NA	NA	TGCGCCAGCAGCTTGCAGGGAAACAATGAGCAGTTCTTC	CASSLQGNNEQFF
TRBJ2-3	TRBV12-3/TRBV12-4	many	NA	TGTGCCAGCAGCCCACCGCACGATACGCAGTATTTT	CASSPPHDTQYF
TRBJ2-7	TRBV2	many	TRBD1	TGTGCCAGCAGCATTGGGACAGGGGTCGAGCAGTACTTC	CASSIGTGVEQYF
TRBJ2-5	TRBV3-1	many	TRBD2	TGTGCCAGCAGCCGTCAGACTAGCGGGAGTGGGGAGACCCAGTACTTC	CASSRQTSGSGETQYF
TRBJ1-2	TRBV7-2	many	TRBD1	TGTGCCAGCAGCTCCGGGACAGGGCACTATGGCTACACCTTC	CASSSGTGHYGYTF
TRBJ2-5	TRBV5-1	many	NA	TGCGCCAGCAGCTTGGCTGGCCATTTGGAGACCCAGTACTTC	CASSLAGHLETQYF
TRBJ2-7	TRBV20-1	many	TRBD2	TGCAGTGCAAACCAATGGGGGGAGGGTTCCTACGAGCAGTACTTC	CSANQWGEGSYEQYF
TRBJ2-7	TRBV28	many	NA	TGTGCCAGCAGTTTGACCGGGCGGGGCGAGCAGTACTTC	CASSLTGRGEQYF
TRBJ2-4	TRBV5-1	few	NA	TGCGCCAGCAGCGATCCCGCTAGTGAGGACATTCAGTACTTC	CASSDPASEDIQYF
TRBJ2-3	TRBV6-1	many	NA	TGTGCCAGCAGCGATACAACCGGGACTCTCGATACGCAGTATTTT	CASSDTTGTLDTQYF
TRBJ1-4	TRBV5-1	few	TRBD1	TGCGCCAGCAGGGGGAGAACGGACAGGGGACGAGAAAAACTGTTTTTT	CASRGRTDRGREKLFF
TRBJ2-7	TRBV2	many	NA	TGTGCCAGCAGTACTGACAGGATCTACGAGCAGTACTTC	CASSTDRIYEQYF